This entry is about one T cell receptor (beta chain). This entry belongs to a study of cytomegalovirus exposure and HLA in healthy donors. Both 60 Vbeta primers and 13 Jbeta primers went into the PCR. Only in-frame clones appear in the TCRdb table, and some are missing; sequencing was by immunoSEQ multiplex PCR. The data hold over 130,000 clones, with 66% observed a single time. CDR1 is SGHRS, CDR2 YFSETQ, per germline. The CDR3 contains 12 residues. Trimming took 4 bases from V and 5 from J, leaving 9 bases between them. The rearrangement links TRBV5-1 to TRBJ1-2; D remains ambiguous. The sample comprised PBMCs. The source is a woman aged 60-70 years in good health and CMV-seronegative. CDR3 amino acids: CASSPEAYGYTF. The CDR3 DNA is TGCGCCAGCAGCCCAGAGGCATATGGCTACACCTTC.